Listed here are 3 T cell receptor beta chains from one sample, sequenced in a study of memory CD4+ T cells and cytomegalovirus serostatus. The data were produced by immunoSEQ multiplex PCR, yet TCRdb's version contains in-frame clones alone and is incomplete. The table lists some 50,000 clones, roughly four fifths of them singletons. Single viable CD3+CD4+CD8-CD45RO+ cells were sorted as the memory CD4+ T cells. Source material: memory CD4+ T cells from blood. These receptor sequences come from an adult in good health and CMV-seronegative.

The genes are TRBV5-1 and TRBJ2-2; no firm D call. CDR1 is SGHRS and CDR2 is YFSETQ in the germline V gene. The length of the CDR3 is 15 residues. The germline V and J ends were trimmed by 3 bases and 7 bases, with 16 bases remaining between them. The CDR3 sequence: CASSSPGMWVGELFF. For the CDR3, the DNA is TGCGCCAGCAGCTCCCCGGGCATGTGGGTCGGGGAGCTGTTTTTT.

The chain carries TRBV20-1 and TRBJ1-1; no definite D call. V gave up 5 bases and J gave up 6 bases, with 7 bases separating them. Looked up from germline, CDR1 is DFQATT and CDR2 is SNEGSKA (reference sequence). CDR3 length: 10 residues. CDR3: CSARLAEAFF. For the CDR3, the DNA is TGCAGTGCTCGCTTAGCTGAAGCTTTCTTT.

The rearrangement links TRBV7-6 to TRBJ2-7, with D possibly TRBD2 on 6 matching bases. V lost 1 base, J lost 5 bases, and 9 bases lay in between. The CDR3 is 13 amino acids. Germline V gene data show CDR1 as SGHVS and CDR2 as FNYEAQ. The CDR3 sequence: CASSLVGGNEQYF. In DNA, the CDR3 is TGTGCCAGCAGCTTAGTTGGAGGGAACGAGCAGTACTTC.